Presented here are 8 T cell receptor beta chains from one specimen sequenced in a study of blood T cell repertoires in COVID-19. The data were produced by immunoSEQ multiplex PCR, yet TCRdb's version contains in-frame clones alone and is incomplete. The table lists 490,000 or so clones, roughly 88% of them singletons, with approximately 1.8% in the top ten. Sequenced input: PBMCs or T cells enriched from blood (not recorded which). These receptors were taken from a woman aged 40-49 years who had recovered from COVID-19.

V gene TRBV7-9 combines with J gene TRBJ1-1; no reliable D call. The CDR3 totals 12 residues. Looked up from germline, CDR1 is SEHNR and CDR2 is FQNEAQ (reference sequence). Trimming removed 3 bases at V and 8 bases at J, with 10 bases between. This CDR3 is CASSFEESEAFF. The CDR3 region has the DNA TGTGCCAGCAGCTTCGAGGAATCCGAAGCTTTCTTT.

The chain carries TRBV27 and TRBJ2-1, with D possibly matching TRBD2 (6 bases). Germline CDR1 is MNHEY and CDR2 is SMNVEV (reference sequence). The V end lost 5 bases, the J end lost 7 bases, and 21 bases lay between the germline ends. This CDR3 is built from 16 residues. The CDR3 DNA reads as TGTGCCAGCAGTCCCCGGGGTAGCGGATTGGGGAATGAGCAGTTCTTC. This translates into CASSPRGSGLGNEQFF.

The V gene is TRBV27, the J gene TRBJ1-2; 7 bases are a match to TRBD1. The length of the CDR3 is 15 residues. Germline V gene data show CDR1 as MNHEY and CDR2 as SMNVEV (reference sequence). V was pared by 4 bases and J by 0 bases, with 5 bases of the junction left unmatched. The CDR3 loop is CASSSTGQANYGYTF. Here the CDR3 DNA reads TGTGCCAGCAGTTCAACCGGACAGGCTAACTATGGCTACACCTTC.

The chain uses TRBV3-1 (or the pseudogene TRBV3-2) and TRBJ2-3; 12 bases are shared with TRBD2. Germline values: CDR1 LGHDT, CDR2 YNNKEL (reference sequence). The CDR3 runs to 16 residues. After removal of 4 bases from V and 4 bases from J, the junction contained 6 bases not matched to a gene. CDR3 nucleotide sequence: TGTGCCAGCAGCCTTACACTAGCGGGAGGTCCAGATACGCAGTATTTT. Its translation: CASSLTLAGGPDTQYF.

There are a few counts of this clone. The V gene is TRBV5-1, the J gene TRBJ2-2; D gene unclear. The germline V and J ends were trimmed by 7 bases and 1 base, with 8 bases remaining between them. Per germline, CDR1 SGHRS and CDR2 YFSETQ. CDR3 length: 13 residues. This chain's CDR3 is CASQFRNTGELFF. In DNA, the CDR3 is TGCGCCAGCCAGTTCCGGAACACCGGGGAGCTGTTTTTT.

The chain joins TRBV7-7 to TRBJ2-7; TRBD2 aligns across 11 bases. Germline values: CDR1 SSHAT, CDR2 FNYEAQ (reference sequence). The trim removed 0 bases at V and 7 bases at J, leaving 5 bases unmatched. The CDR3 extends over 15 amino acids. As DNA, the CDR3 is TGTGCCAGCAGCTTAGCTAGCGGGAGGGCCGGTGAGCAGTACTTC. Its translation is CASSLASGRAGEQYF.

The chain recombines TRBV11-3 with TRBJ2-5; D might be TRBD2 (5 bases). Trimming removed 4 bases from V and 5 bases from J, with 20 bases in between. Germline values: CDR1 SGHNT, CDR2 YENEEA. This CDR3 is built from 16 residues. CDR3 loop: CASSSPFWGVGETQYF. The CDR3 nucleotides read TGTGCCAGCAGCTCCCCCTTTTGGGGAGTGGGGGAGACCCAGTACTTC.

This clone showed up just a few times. As DNA, the CDR3 is TGTGCCAGCAGCGTAGCGCCTAGCGGAGTCACAGATACGCAGTATTTT. As protein: CASSVAPSGVTDTQYF. The rearrangement joins TRBV9 to TRBJ2-3, with 7 bases aligning to TRBD2. Trimming took 0 bases from V and 2 from J; bases not matched to a gene: 6. CDR3 length: 16 amino acids. The V gene's germline CDR1 is SGDLS and CDR2 YYNGEE.